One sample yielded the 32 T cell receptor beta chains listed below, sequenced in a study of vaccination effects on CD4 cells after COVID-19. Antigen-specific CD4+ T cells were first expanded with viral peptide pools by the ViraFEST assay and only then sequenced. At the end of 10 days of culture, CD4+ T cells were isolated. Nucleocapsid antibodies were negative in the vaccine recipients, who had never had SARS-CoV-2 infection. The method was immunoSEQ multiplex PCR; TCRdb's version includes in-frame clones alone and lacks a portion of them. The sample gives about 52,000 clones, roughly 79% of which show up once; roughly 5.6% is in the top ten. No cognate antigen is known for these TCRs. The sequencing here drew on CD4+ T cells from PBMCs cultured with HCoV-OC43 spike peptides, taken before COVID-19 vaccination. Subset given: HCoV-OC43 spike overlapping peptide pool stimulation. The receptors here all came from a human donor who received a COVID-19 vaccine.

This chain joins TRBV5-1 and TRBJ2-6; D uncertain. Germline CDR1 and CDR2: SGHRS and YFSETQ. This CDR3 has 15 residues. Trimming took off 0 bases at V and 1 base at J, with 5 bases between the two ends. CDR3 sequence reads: CASSLGRSGANVLTF. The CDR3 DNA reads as TGCGCCAGCAGCTTGGGCAGATCTGGGGCCAACGTCCTGACTTTC. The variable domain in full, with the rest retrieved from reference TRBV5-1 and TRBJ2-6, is KAGVTQTPRYLIKTRGQQVTLSCSPISGHRSVSWYQQTPGQGLQFLFEYFSETQRNKGNFPGRFSGRQFSNSRSEMNVSTLELGDSALYLCASSLGRSGANVLTFGAGSRLTVL.

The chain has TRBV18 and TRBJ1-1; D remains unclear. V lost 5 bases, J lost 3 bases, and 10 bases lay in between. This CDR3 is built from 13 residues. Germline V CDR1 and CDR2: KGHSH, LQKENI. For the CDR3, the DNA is TGTGCCAGCTCAACCGGCGCCGACACTGAAGCTTTCTTT. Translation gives CASSTGADTEAFF.

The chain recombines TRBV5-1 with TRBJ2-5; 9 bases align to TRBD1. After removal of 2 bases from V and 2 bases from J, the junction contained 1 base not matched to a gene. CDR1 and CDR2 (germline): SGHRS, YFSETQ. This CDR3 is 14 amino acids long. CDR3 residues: CASSFGTGQETQYF. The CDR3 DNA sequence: TGCGCCAGCAGCTTTGGGACAGGGCAAGAGACCCAGTACTTC.

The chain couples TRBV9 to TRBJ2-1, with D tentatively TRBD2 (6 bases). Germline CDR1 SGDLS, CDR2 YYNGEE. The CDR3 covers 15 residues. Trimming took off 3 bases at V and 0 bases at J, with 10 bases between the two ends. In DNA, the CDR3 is TGTGCCAGCAGCGATAGCGGCAGCTCCTACAATGAGCAGTTCTTC. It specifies CASSDSGSSYNEQFF.

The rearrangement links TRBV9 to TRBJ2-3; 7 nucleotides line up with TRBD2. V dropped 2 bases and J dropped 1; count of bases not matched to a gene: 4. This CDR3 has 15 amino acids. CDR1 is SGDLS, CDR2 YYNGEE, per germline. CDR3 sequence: CASSVSLAGTDTQYF. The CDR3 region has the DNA TGTGCCAGCAGCGTCTCGCTAGCGGGCACAGATACGCAGTATTTT. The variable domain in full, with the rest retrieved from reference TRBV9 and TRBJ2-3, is DSGVTQTPKHLITATGQRVTLRCSPRSGDLSVYWYQQSLDQGLQFLIQYYNGEERAKGNILERFSAQQFPDLHSELNLSSLELGDSALYFCASSVSLAGTDTQYFGPGTRLTVL.

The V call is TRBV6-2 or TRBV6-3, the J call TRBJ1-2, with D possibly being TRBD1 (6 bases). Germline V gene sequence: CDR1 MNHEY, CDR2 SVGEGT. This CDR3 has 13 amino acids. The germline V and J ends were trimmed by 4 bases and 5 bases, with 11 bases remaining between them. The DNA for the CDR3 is TGTGCCAGCAGTTTACAGGGAGAATATGGCTACACCTTC. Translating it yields CASSLQGEYGYTF.

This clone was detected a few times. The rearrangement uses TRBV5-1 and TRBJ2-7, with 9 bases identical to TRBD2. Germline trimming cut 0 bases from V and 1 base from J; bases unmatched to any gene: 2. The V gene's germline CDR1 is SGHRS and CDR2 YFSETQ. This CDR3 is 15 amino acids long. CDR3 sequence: CASSLASGASYEQYV. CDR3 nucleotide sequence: TGCGCCAGCAGCTTGGCTAGCGGGGCGTCCTACGAGCAGTACGTC.

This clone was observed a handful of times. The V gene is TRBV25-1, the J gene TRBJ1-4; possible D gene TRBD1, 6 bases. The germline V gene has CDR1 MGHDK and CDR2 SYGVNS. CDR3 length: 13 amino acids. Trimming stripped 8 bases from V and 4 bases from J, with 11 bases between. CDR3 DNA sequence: TGTGCCAGCCGGGACACCGTTAATGAAAAACTGTTTTTT. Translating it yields CASRDTVNEKLFF.

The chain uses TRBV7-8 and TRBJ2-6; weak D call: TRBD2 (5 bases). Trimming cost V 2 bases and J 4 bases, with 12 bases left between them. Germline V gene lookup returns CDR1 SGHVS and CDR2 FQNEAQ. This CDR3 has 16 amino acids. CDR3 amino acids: CASSLTMGAGANVLTF. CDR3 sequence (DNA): TGTGCCAGCAGCTTAACTATGGGAGCCGGGGCCAACGTCCTGACTTTC. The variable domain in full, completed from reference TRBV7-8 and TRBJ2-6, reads GAGVSQSPRYKVAKRGQDVALRCDPISGHVSLFWYQQALGQGPEFLTYFQNEAQLDKSGLPSDRFFAERPEGSVSTLKIQRTQQEDSAVYLCASSLTMGAGANVLTFGAGSRLTVL.

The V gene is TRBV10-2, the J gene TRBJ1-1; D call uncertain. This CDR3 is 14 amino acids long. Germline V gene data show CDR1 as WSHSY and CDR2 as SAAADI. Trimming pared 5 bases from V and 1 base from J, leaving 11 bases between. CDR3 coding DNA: TGCGCCAGCAGTTATCCCGGGAAGAACACTGAAGCTTTCTTT. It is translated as CASSYPGKNTEAFF.

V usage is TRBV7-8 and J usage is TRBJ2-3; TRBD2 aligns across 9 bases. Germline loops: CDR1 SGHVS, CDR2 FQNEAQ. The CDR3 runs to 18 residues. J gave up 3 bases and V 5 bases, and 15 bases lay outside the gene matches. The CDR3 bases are TGTGCCAGCAGCCCGTTTATAGCGGGGGCCAAAAAAACAGATACGCAGTATTTT. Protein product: CASSPFIAGAKKTDTQYF.

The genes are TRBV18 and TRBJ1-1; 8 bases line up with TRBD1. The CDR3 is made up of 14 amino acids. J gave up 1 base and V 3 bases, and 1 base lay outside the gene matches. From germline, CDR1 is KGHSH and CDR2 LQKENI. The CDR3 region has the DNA TGTGCCAGCTCACCCGGGACAGGGAACACTGAAGCTTTCTTT. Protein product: CASSPGTGNTEAFF. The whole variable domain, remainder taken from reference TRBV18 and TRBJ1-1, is NAGVMQNPRHLVRRRGQEARLRCSPMKGHSHVYWYRQLPEEGLKFMVYLQKENIIDESGMPKERFSAEFPKEGPSILRIQQVVRGDSAAYFCASSPGTGNTEAFFGQGTRLTVV.

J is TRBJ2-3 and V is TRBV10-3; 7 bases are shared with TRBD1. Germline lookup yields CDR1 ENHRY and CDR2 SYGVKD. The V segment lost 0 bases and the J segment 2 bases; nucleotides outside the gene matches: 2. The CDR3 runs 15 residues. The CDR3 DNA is TGTGCCATCAGTGAGTCGACAGGGATCACAGATACGCAGTATTTT. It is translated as CAISESTGITDTQYF.

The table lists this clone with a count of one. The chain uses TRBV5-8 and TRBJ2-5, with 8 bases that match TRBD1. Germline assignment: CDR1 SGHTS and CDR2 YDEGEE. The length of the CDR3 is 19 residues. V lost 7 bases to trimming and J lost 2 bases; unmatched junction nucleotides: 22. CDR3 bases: TGTGCCAGCCCCTTGGGGCATTTCCTGGACAGGGATGTACAAGAGACCCAGTACTTC. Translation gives CASPLGHFLDRDVQETQYF.

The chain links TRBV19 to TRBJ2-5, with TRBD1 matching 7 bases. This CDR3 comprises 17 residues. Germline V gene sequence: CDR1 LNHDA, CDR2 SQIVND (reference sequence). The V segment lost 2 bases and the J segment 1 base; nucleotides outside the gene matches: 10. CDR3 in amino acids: CASSIFPTTGSQETQYF. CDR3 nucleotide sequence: TGTGCCAGTAGTATATTTCCCACGACAGGGAGCCAAGAGACCCAGTACTTC.

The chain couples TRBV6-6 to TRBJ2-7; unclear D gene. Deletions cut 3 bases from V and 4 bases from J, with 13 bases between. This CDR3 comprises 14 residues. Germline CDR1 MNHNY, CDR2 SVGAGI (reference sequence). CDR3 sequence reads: CASSYKGKDYEQYV. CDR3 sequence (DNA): TGTGCCAGCAGTTATAAGGGAAAAGATTACGAGCAGTACGTC.

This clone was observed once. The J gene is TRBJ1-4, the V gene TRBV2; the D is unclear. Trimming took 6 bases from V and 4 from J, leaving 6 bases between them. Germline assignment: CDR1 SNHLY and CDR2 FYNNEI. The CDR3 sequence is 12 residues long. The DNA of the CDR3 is TGTGCCAGCAGCCTGGTTAATGAAAAACTGTTTTTT. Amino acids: CASSLVNEKLFF.

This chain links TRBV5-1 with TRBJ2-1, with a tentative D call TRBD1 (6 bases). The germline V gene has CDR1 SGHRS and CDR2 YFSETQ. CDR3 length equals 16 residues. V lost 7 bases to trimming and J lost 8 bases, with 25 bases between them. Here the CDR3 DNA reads TGCGCCAGCTTCCGACAACCGGGACAACCGGGCGATGAGCAGTTCTTC. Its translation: CASFRQPGQPGDEQFF.

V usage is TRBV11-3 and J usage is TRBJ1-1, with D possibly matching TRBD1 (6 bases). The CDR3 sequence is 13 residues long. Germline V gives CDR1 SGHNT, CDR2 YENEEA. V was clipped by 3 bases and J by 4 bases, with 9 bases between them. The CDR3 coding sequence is TGTGCCAGCAGCTTGGGACAAGTCACTGAAGCTTTCTTT. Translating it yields CASSLGQVTEAFF.

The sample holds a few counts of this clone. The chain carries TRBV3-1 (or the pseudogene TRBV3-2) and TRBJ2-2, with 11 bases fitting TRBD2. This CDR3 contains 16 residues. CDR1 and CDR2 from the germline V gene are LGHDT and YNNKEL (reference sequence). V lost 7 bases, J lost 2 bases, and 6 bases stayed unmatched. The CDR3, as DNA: TGTGCCAGCAATCCACTAGCGGGGGCCAACACCGGGGAGCTGTTTTTT. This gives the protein CASNPLAGANTGELFF.

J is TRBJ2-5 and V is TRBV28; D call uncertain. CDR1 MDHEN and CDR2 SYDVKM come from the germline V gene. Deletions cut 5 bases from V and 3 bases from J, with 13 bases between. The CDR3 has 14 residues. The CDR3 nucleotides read TGTGCCAGCAGTCCCCCCACACGGGAAGAGACCCAGTACTTC. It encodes CASSPPTREETQYF.

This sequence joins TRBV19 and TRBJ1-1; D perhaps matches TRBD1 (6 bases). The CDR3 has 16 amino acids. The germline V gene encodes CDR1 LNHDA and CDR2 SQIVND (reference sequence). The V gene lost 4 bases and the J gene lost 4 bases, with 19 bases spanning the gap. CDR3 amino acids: CASSNRKGGGSTEAFF. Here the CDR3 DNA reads TGTGCCAGTAGTAACCGCAAGGGGGGTGGAAGCACTGAAGCTTTCTTT. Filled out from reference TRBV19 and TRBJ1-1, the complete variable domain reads DGGITQSPKYLFRKEGQNVTLSCEQNLNHDAMYWYRQDPGQGLRLIYYSQIVNDFQKGDIAEGYSVSREKKESFPLTVTSAQKNPTAFYLCASSNRKGGGSTEAFFGQGTRLTVV.

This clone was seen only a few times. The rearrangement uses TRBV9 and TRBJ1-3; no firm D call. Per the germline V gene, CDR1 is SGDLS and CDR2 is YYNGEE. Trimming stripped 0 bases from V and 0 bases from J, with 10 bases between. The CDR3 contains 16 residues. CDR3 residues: CASSVGGSSSGNTIYF. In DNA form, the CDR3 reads TGTGCCAGCAGCGTAGGAGGGTCGAGCTCTGGAAACACCATATATTTT.

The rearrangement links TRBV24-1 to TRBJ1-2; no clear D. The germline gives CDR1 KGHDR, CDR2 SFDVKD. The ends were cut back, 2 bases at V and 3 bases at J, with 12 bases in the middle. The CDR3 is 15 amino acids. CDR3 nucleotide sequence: TGTGCCACCAGTGATTCCGGGAAATCCCACTATGGCTACACCTTC. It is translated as CATSDSGKSHYGYTF.

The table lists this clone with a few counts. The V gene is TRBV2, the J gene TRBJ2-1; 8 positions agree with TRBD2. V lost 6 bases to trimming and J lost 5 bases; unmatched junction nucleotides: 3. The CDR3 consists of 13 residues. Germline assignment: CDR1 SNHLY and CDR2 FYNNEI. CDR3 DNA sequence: TGTGCCAGCAGCGGGGGGGCTAACAATGAGCAGTTCTTC. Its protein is CASSGGANNEQFF.

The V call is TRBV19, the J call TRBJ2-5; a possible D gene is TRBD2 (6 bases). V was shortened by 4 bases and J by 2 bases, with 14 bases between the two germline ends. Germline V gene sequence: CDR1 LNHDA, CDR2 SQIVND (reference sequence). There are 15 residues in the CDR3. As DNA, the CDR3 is TGTGCCAGTAGTACGATCGGGGGACCACAAGAGACCCAGTACTTC. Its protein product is CASSTIGGPQETQYF.

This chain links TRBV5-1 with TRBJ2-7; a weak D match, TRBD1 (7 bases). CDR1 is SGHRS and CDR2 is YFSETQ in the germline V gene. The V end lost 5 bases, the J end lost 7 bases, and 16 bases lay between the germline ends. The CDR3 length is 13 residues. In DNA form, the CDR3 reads TGCGCCAGCAGGGCGGGACAGACTGGAGAGCAGTACGTC. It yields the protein CASRAGQTGEQYV.

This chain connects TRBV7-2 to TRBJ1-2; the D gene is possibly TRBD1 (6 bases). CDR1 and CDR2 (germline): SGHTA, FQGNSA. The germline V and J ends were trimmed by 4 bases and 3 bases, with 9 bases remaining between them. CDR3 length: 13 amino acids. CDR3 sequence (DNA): TGTGCCAGCAGCTCCAGGGGAGACTATGGCTACACCTTC. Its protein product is CASSSRGDYGYTF. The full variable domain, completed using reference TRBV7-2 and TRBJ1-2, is GAGVSQSPSNKVTEKGKDVELRCDPISGHTALYWYRQSLGQGLEFLIYFQGNSAPDKSGLPSDRFSAERTGGSVSTLTIQRTQQEDSAVYLCASSSRGDYGYTFGSGTRLTVV.

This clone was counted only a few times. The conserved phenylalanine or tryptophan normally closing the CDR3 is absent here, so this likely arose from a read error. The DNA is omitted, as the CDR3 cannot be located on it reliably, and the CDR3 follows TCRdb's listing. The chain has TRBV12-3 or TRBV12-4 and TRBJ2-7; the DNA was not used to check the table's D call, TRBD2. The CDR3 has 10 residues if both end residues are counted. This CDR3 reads CASSLKSGFL.

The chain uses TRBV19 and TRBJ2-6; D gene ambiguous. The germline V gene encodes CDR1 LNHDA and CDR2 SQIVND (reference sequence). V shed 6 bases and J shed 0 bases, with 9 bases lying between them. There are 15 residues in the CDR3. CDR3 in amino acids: CASRPLSSGANVLTF. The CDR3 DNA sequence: TGTGCCAGTAGGCCTTTGAGCTCTGGGGCCAACGTCCTGACTTTC.

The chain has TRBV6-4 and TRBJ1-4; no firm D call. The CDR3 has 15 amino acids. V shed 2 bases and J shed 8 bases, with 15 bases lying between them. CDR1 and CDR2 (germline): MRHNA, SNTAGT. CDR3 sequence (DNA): TGTGCCAGCAGTGACAGTGCAGACGTTGGGGAAAAACTGTTTTTT. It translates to CASSDSADVGEKLFF.

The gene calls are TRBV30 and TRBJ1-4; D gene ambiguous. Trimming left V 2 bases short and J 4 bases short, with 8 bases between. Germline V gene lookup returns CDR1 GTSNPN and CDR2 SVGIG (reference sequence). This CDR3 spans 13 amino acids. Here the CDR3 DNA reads TGTGCCTGGAGTCCGGGCCTTAATGAAAAACTGTTTTTT. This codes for CAWSPGLNEKLFF.